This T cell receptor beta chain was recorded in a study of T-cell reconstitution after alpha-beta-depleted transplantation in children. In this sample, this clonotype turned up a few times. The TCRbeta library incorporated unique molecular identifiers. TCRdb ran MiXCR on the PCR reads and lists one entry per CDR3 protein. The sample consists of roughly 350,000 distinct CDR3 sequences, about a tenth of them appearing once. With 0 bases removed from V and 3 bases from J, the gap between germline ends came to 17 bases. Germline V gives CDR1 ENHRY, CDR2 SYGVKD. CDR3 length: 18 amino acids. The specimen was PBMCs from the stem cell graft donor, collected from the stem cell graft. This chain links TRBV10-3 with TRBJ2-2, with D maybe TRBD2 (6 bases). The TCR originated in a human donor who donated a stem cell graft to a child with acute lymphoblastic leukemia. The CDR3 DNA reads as TGTGCCATCAGTGAGTCGGGGAGGTGGGTCCCAGACACCGGGGAGCTGTTTTTT. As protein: CAISESGRWVPDTGELFF.